This T cell receptor (beta chain) was identified during a study of cytomegalovirus exposure and HLA in healthy donors. Study-level findings and limits: Some TCR beta chains (over 150 of them) were listed as cytomegalovirus-associated. The availability of immune exposure information extended only to CMV serostatus. Association of a missense DCLRE1C variant with TCR beta V- and J-gene trimming was reported in a later analysis.

As to this clone: Antigen specificity is unknown.

Researchers ran the PCR with 60 Vbeta and 13 Jbeta primers. Profiled with immunoSEQ multiplex PCR; TCRdb holds only in-frame clones, not every one. The sample contains 150,000 to 180,000 clones, roughly three quarters of which appear only once. The V end was cut by 3 bases, the J end by 7 bases, with 6 bases between. CDR3 length: 12 amino acids. In germline, CDR1 is MNHEY, CDR2 SMNVEV (reference sequence). The sequenced sample consisted of PBMCs. The TCR was taken from a man aged 25-45 years in good health and CMV-seropositive. The V call is TRBV27, the J call TRBJ1-4; D is undetermined. The CDR3 protein is CASSLGGEKLFF. CDR3 DNA: TGTGCCAGCAGTTTGGGAGGTGAAAAACTGTTTTTT.